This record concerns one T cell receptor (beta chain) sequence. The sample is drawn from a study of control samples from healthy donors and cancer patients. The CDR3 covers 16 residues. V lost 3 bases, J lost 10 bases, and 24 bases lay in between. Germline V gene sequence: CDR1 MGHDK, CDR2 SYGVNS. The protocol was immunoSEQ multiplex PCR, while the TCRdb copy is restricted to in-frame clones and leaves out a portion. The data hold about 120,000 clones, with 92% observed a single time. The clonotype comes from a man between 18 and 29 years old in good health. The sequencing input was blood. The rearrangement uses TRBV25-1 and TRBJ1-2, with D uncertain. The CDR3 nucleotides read TGTGCCAGCAGTGAGAAGGCGAAGGGAGCCAGGAGATACTACACCTTC. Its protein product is CASSEKAKGARRYYTF.